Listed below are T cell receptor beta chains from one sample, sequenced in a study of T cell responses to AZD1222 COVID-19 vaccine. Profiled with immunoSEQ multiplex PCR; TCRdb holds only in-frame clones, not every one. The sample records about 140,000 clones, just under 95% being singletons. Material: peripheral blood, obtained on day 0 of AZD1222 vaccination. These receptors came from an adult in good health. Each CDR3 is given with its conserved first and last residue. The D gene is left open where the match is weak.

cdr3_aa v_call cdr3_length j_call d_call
CASRPLSEKLFF TRBV28 12 TRBJ1-4 .
CASSYSGRGEQFF TRBV6-5 13 TRBJ2-1 .
CASTGGGGNTEAFF TRBV2 14 TRBJ1-1 .
CASSLGQGRTEAFF TRBV13 14 TRBJ1-1 .
CASSFHNEQYF TRBV5-1 11 TRBJ2-7 .
CASSVNRGSDTEAFF TRBV9 15 TRBJ1-1 .
CASSTSVSYNEQFF TRBV6-2/TRBV6-3 14 TRBJ2-1 TRBD2
CASSQGQGDSPLHF TRBV3-1/TRBV3-2 14 TRBJ1-6 TRBD1
CASSPRKGQGAVGYTF TRBV7-2 16 TRBJ1-2 TRBD1
CASSPWRGADTQYF TRBV7-3 14 TRBJ2-3 TRBD2
CASSTPSGNTIYF TRBV28 13 TRBJ1-3 .
CASTEDRASYNEQFF TRBV5-4 15 TRBJ2-1 TRBD1
CATSDIQGANTQYF TRBV24-1 14 TRBJ2-3 TRBD1
CASSSEGGLAPLHF TRBV27 14 TRBJ1-6 .
CATSRQGTDTQYF TRBV24-1 13 TRBJ2-3 TRBD1
CASSPGLPRVGELFF TRBV3-1/TRBV3-2 15 TRBJ2-2 TRBD2
CASSERERSEQYF TRBV7-8 13 TRBJ2-7 TRBD2